Below are 6 T cell receptor beta chains sequenced from a single sample in a study of OX40 agonist ivuxolimab in advanced cancers. This table comes from immunoSEQ multiplex PCR, and its TCRdb copy is limited to in-frame clones, with some not included. The sample carries around 45,000 clones, about nine tenths recorded once. Material: CD4+ or CD8+ T cells sorted from blood, obtained in a trial of the OX40 agonist ivuxolimab. The origin of the receptors is an adult with an advanced solid tumor such as melanoma, head and neck, liver or kidney cancer.

The V call is TRBV10-3, the J call TRBJ1-1; D might be TRBD1 (5 bases). The CDR3 contains 16 residues. Germline loops: CDR1 ENHRY, CDR2 SYGVKD. The V and J ends lost 0 bases and 1 base respectively, with 12 bases between them. The CDR3 here is CAISESMLQGNTEAFF. CDR3 in DNA: TGTGCCATCAGTGAGTCGATGCTGCAGGGGAACACTGAAGCTTTCTTT.

The genes are TRBV29-1 and TRBJ2-1, with D perhaps matching TRBD1 or TRBD2 (10 bases each). The CDR3 has 16 amino acids. V lost 6 bases, J lost 8 bases, and 26 bases lay in between. Per the germline V gene, CDR1 is SQVTM and CDR2 is ANQGSEA. CDR3 residues: CSVDRQGASGSYEQFF. The CDR3 coding sequence is TGCAGCGTCGATAGACAGGGGGCTAGCGGGAGTTATGAGCAGTTCTTC.

The J gene is TRBJ1-5, the V gene TRBV28, with D maybe TRBD1 (6 bases). The CDR3 loop spans 13 amino acids. Trimming pared 8 bases from V and 3 bases from J, leaving 11 bases between. Germline V lookup: CDR1 MDHEN, CDR2 SYDVKM. The chain's CDR3 is CASLGQLNQPQHF. In DNA, the CDR3 is TGTGCCAGCCTTGGACAGCTCAATCAGCCCCAGCATTTT. The complete variable domain, with remaining parts taken from reference TRBV28 and TRBJ1-5, reads DVKVTQSSRYLVKRTGEKVFLECVQDMDHENMFWYRQDPGLGLRLIYFSYDVKMKEKGDIPEGYSVSREKKERFSLILESASTNQTSMYLCASLGQLNQPQHFGDGTRLSIL.

A single count supports this clone. The rearrangement links TRBV6-5 to TRBJ2-1; 11 positions match TRBD2. J was trimmed by 5 bases and V by 10 bases; bases with no gene match: 7. Germline values: CDR1 MNHEY, CDR2 SVGAGI. The CDR3 has 14 amino acids. DNA for the CDR3: TGTGCCACCCAGCGACTAGCGGGACACAATGAGCAGTTCTTC. Residues: CATQRLAGHNEQFF.

The chain links TRBV7-9 to TRBJ1-3, with D tentatively TRBD1 (5 bases). Germline CDR1 and CDR2: SEHNR and FQNEAQ (reference sequence). Between the trimmed V and J ends, which lost 1 base and 2 bases, there was a span of 9 bases. The CDR3 contains 15 residues. The CDR3 coding sequence is TGTGCCAGCAGCTTAGTTTCAGGGCCTGGAAACACCATATATTTT. As protein: CASSLVSGPGNTIYF.

The rearrangement links TRBV7-9 to TRBJ1-2; the match to TRBD1 covers 8 bases. The CDR3 loop spans 15 amino acids. Losses at the gene ends were 2 bases for V and 2 bases for J; bases not matched to a gene: 4. Germline V lookup: CDR1 SEHNR, CDR2 FQNEAQ (reference sequence). CDR3 nucleotides: TGTGCCAGCAGCTTAAATGCAGGGGGCAACTATGGCTACACCTTC. Protein product: CASSLNAGGNYGYTF.